The clone carrying this TCR beta chain was seen a few times. Antigen unknown. This sample is drawn from a study of T cells in Graves' hyperthyroidism and ophthalmopathy. This sample holds PBMCs from 8 to 10 ml fresh peripheral blood. Study results and limitations: Expanded thyroid clonotypes (above 0.001) were mostly also found in blood.

CDR3 length equals 11 residues. In germline, CDR1 is MNHEY, CDR2 SVGEGT. V lost 9 bases to trimming and J lost 5 bases, with 10 bases between them. RNA transcripts served as the template for amplifying TCR beta CDR3 regions. The TCR CDR3 first-round RT-PCR relied on the HTBI primer set. MiXCR was run by TCRdb on the multiplex PCR reads, yielding one entry per CDR3 protein. Here the sample spans about 710,000 distinct CDR3 sequences, about 17% being singletons. The material sequenced was blood. J is TRBJ2-5 and V is TRBV6-2 or TRBV6-3; a possible D gene is TRBD2 (5 bases). The TCR was taken from a man aged 18 to 30 with Graves' hyperthyroidism. In nucleotides, the CDR3 is TGTGCCAGTCTGGAGGAGGAGACCCAGTACTTC. Translation gives CASLEEETQYF.